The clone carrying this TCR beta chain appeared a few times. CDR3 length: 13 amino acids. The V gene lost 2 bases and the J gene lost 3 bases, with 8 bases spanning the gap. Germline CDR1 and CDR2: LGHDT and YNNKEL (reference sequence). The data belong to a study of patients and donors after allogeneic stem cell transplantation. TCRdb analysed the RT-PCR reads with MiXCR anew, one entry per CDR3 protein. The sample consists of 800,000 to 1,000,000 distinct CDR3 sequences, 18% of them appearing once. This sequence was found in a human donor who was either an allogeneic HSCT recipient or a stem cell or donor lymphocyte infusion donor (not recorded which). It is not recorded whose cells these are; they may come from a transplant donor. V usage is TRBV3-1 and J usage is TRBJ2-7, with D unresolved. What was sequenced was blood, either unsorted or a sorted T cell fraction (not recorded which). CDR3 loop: CASSQKVHYEQYF. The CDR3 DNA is TGTGCCAGCAGCCAAAAGGTCCACTACGAGCAGTACTTC.